Listed below are T cell receptor beta chains from one sample, sequenced in a study of T cell responses to AZD1222 COVID-19 vaccine. TCRdb's copy holds only in-frame clones and misses some; the assay was immunoSEQ multiplex PCR. The data hold 100,000 to 150,000 clones, with roughly 86% observed a single time. Sequences were derived from peripheral blood, sampled on day 0 of AZD1222 vaccination. Source of these receptors: an adult in good health. The CDR3 runs from the conserved cysteine through the conserved F or W. Fields, in order: D gene, J gene, clone size, V gene, CDR3 DNA, CDR3 protein. D genes are given only for firm matches. Not every row has a clone size; where given, it reads once, few, many or a size class.

D: NA; J: TRBJ1-1; size: NA; V: TRBV7-8; DNA: TGTGCCAGCAGCTTAATTTCGGAGGTTGAAGCTTTCTTT; CDR3: CASSLISEVEAFF
D: NA; J: TRBJ2-3; size: NA; V: TRBV7-2; DNA: TGTGCCAGCAGCTCACAAGCCACAGATACGCAGTATTTT; CDR3: CASSSQATDTQYF
D: NA; J: TRBJ1-5; size: NA; V: TRBV4-3; DNA: TGCGCCAGCAGCCAAGATCTCGTAGAAAATCAGCCCCAGCATTTT; CDR3: CASSQDLVENQPQHF
D: NA; J: TRBJ1-5; size: NA; V: TRBV19; DNA: TGTGCCACTTCCGGAGGGGTCGGGGTAACCAATCAGCCCCAGCATTTT; CDR3: CATSGGVGVTNQPQHF
D: TRBD2; J: TRBJ2-7; size: NA; V: TRBV3-1/TRBV3-2; DNA: TGTGCCAGCAGCCCCCAAGGAAGCGGGGGGGCAAAAGAGCAGTACTTC; CDR3: CASSPQGSGGAKEQYF
D: TRBD1; J: TRBJ2-7; size: NA; V: TRBV28; DNA: TGTGCCAGCAGTTTAAGCAGGACAGGGCTTAACGAGCAGTACTTC; CDR3: CASSLSRTGLNEQYF
D: NA; J: TRBJ1-5; size: few; V: TRBV19; DNA: TGTGCCAGTACGCCAGGGCAGGGCAGAAAGCCCCAGCATTTT; CDR3: CASTPGQGRKPQHF
D: NA; J: TRBJ2-7; size: NA; V: TRBV18; DNA: TGTGCCAGCTCACCACCGTCCAGTCCGGCCTACGAGCAGTACTTC; CDR3: CASSPPSSPAYEQYF
D: NA; J: TRBJ2-1; size: NA; V: TRBV4-3; DNA: TGCGCCAGCAGCCAAGAGGTATGGAATGAGCAGTTCTTC; CDR3: CASSQEVWNEQFF
D: TRBD2; J: TRBJ2-1; size: NA; V: TRBV4-1; DNA: TGCGCCAGCAGCCCACTACGACTAGCGGGAGAGGGTGAGCAGTTCTTC; CDR3: CASSPLRLAGEGEQFF
D: NA; J: TRBJ1-1; size: NA; V: TRBV6-5; DNA: TGTGCCAGCAGTATACAAAACACTGAAGCTTTCTTT; CDR3: CASSIQNTEAFF
D: TRBD1; J: TRBJ1-2; size: NA; V: TRBV29-1; DNA: TGCAGCGTTGCCACAGGGGTGGACTATGGCTACACCTTC; CDR3: CSVATGVDYGYTF
D: NA; J: TRBJ2-3; size: NA; V: TRBV7-9; DNA: TGTGCCAGCAGATCGAAAGGAACAGATACGCAGTATTTT; CDR3: CASRSKGTDTQYF
D: NA; J: TRBJ1-2; size: NA; V: TRBV5-4; DNA: TGTGCCAGCAGAATTCAGGGGACCAAGTATGGCTACACCTTC; CDR3: CASRIQGTKYGYTF
D: TRBD1; J: TRBJ1-1; size: NA; V: TRBV5-1; DNA: TGCGCCAGCAGCTTGGAATCTTCGGGACCGGGACAGGGCCGACTGAACACTGAAGCTTTCTTT; CDR3: CASSLESSGPGQGRLNTEAFF
D: NA; J: TRBJ1-2; size: NA; V: TRBV29-1; DNA: TGCAGCGTTGAAAACAGGGAAGGGCCCTATGGCTACACCTTC; CDR3: CSVENREGPYGYTF
D: NA; J: TRBJ2-5; size: NA; V: TRBV27; DNA: TGTGCCAGCAGTTTAATGGGCCAGAGGCAAGAGACCCAGTACTTC; CDR3: CASSLMGQRQETQYF
D: TRBD1; J: TRBJ1-4; size: NA; V: TRBV7-9; DNA: TGTGCCAGCGGGGGGGACAGGCCTTTTTTTAAACTGTTTTTT; CDR3: CASGGDRPFFKLFF
D: TRBD1; J: TRBJ2-5; size: NA; V: TRBV30; DNA: TGTGCCTGGAGTTTCAGGGGGCAAGAGACCCAGTACTTC; CDR3: CAWSFRGQETQYF
D: NA; J: TRBJ2-7; size: few; V: TRBV6-8; DNA: TGTGCCAGGGCCCTCCCGGCTACCTACGAGCAGTACTTC; CDR3: CARALPATYEQYF
D: NA; J: TRBJ2-3; size: few; V: TRBV3-1/TRBV3-2; DNA: TGTGCCAGCAGCCCGATGGTCGGACCAGATACGCAGTATTTT; CDR3: CASSPMVGPDTQYF
D: TRBD1; J: TRBJ1-3; size: NA; V: TRBV6-1; DNA: TGTGCCAGCAGTGCCGCCGGGGGACAGGGGGCGCTGGGAAACACCATATATTTT; CDR3: CASSAAGGQGALGNTIYF
D: NA; J: TRBJ1-1; size: NA; V: TRBV19; DNA: TGTGCCAGTAGTATGGTACGGGAAAACACTGAAGCTTTCTTT; CDR3: CASSMVRENTEAFF
D: TRBD2; J: TRBJ2-3; size: NA; V: TRBV5-1; DNA: TGCGCCAGCAGCCTCCGGGGAAGCGGGGGCACAGATACGCAGTATTTT; CDR3: CASSLRGSGGTDTQYF
D: TRBD2; J: TRBJ2-5; size: NA; V: TRBV18; DNA: TGTGCCAGCTCACCAGGGTCGGCTAGCGGGGTTTTCCAAGAGACCCAGTACTTC; CDR3: CASSPGSASGVFQETQYF
D: TRBD1; J: TRBJ1-1; size: NA; V: TRBV19; DNA: TGTGCCACCAGGACAGGGGGAGGCAACACTGAAGCTTTCTTT; CDR3: CATRTGGGNTEAFF
D: NA; J: TRBJ1-2; size: NA; V: TRBV5-6; DNA: TGTGCCAGCAGCGATGGACAGAGATATGGCTACACCTTC; CDR3: CASSDGQRYGYTF
D: NA; J: TRBJ2-3; size: NA; V: TRBV21-1; DNA: TGTGCCAGCAGCGCCTGCACCCTAGCGGATATCAACACAGATACGCAGTATTTT; CDR3: CASSACTLADINTDTQYF
D: NA; J: TRBJ2-6; size: NA; V: TRBV6-6; DNA: TGTGCCAGCAGTTACTCAGGTACCGACGGGGCCAACGTCCTGACTTTC; CDR3: CASSYSGTDGANVLTF
D: TRBD1; J: TRBJ2-3; size: NA; V: TRBV5-1; DNA: TGCGCCAGCAGCTTGCAGGGGGCTGGAACAGATACGCAGTATTTT; CDR3: CASSLQGAGTDTQYF
D: NA; J: TRBJ2-3; size: NA; V: TRBV30; DNA: TGTGCCTGGATAGGTGGGACCGGCACAGATACGCAGTATTTT; CDR3: CAWIGGTGTDTQYF
D: TRBD1; J: TRBJ2-1; size: NA; V: TRBV19; DNA: TGTGCCAGTAGTGTCGACCGGGACAGGCCCTACAATGAGCAGTTCTTC; CDR3: CASSVDRDRPYNEQFF
D: NA; J: TRBJ1-6; size: NA; V: TRBV20-1; DNA: TGCAGTGCTAGTAGCCGGATGAATTCACCCCTCCACTTT; CDR3: CSASSRMNSPLHF
D: NA; J: TRBJ1-5; size: NA; V: TRBV10-3; DNA: TGTGCCATCAGTGGGGGCAGAACCGCCACCCCGAATCAGCCCCAGCATTTT; CDR3: CAISGGRTATPNQPQHF
D: NA; J: TRBJ1-5; size: once; V: TRBV6-5; DNA: TGTGCCAGCAGCTTACAGGGAGGGCAGCCCCAGCATTTT; CDR3: CASSLQGGQPQHF
D: NA; J: TRBJ2-3; size: NA; V: TRBV5-4; DNA: TGTGCCAGCAGCTTGGCCGAGCAGACGCAGTATTTT; CDR3: CASSLAEQTQYF
D: TRBD1; J: TRBJ1-2; size: NA; V: TRBV25-1; DNA: TGTGCCAGCAATAAAGGAGGACAGGGTGGCTATGGCTACACCTTC; CDR3: CASNKGGQGGYGYTF
D: NA; J: TRBJ1-2; size: NA; V: TRBV6-5; DNA: TGTGCCAGCAGTTACTCTCGACCGAGGTCTAACTATGGCTACACCTTC; CDR3: CASSYSRPRSNYGYTF
D: NA; J: TRBJ2-3; size: NA; V: TRBV5-1; DNA: TGCGCCAGCAGCTTGTCTAGCTACATTCAGAATACGCAGAGAGATACGCAGTATTTT; CDR3: CASSLSSYIQNTQRDTQYF
D: TRBD1; J: TRBJ2-3; size: NA; V: TRBV28; DNA: TGTGCCAGCAATGACAGGGGGTGGGAGTTTGGAGATACGCAGTATTTT; CDR3: CASNDRGWEFGDTQYF
D: NA; J: TRBJ1-1; size: NA; V: TRBV7-2; DNA: TGTGCCAGCAGCTTAGGGAGGCACACTGAAGCTTTCTTT; CDR3: CASSLGRHTEAFF
D: TRBD2; J: TRBJ2-5; size: NA; V: TRBV30; DNA: TGTGCCTGGAGTGTGGGAGGGGCAGAGACCCAGTACTTC; CDR3: CAWSVGGAETQYF